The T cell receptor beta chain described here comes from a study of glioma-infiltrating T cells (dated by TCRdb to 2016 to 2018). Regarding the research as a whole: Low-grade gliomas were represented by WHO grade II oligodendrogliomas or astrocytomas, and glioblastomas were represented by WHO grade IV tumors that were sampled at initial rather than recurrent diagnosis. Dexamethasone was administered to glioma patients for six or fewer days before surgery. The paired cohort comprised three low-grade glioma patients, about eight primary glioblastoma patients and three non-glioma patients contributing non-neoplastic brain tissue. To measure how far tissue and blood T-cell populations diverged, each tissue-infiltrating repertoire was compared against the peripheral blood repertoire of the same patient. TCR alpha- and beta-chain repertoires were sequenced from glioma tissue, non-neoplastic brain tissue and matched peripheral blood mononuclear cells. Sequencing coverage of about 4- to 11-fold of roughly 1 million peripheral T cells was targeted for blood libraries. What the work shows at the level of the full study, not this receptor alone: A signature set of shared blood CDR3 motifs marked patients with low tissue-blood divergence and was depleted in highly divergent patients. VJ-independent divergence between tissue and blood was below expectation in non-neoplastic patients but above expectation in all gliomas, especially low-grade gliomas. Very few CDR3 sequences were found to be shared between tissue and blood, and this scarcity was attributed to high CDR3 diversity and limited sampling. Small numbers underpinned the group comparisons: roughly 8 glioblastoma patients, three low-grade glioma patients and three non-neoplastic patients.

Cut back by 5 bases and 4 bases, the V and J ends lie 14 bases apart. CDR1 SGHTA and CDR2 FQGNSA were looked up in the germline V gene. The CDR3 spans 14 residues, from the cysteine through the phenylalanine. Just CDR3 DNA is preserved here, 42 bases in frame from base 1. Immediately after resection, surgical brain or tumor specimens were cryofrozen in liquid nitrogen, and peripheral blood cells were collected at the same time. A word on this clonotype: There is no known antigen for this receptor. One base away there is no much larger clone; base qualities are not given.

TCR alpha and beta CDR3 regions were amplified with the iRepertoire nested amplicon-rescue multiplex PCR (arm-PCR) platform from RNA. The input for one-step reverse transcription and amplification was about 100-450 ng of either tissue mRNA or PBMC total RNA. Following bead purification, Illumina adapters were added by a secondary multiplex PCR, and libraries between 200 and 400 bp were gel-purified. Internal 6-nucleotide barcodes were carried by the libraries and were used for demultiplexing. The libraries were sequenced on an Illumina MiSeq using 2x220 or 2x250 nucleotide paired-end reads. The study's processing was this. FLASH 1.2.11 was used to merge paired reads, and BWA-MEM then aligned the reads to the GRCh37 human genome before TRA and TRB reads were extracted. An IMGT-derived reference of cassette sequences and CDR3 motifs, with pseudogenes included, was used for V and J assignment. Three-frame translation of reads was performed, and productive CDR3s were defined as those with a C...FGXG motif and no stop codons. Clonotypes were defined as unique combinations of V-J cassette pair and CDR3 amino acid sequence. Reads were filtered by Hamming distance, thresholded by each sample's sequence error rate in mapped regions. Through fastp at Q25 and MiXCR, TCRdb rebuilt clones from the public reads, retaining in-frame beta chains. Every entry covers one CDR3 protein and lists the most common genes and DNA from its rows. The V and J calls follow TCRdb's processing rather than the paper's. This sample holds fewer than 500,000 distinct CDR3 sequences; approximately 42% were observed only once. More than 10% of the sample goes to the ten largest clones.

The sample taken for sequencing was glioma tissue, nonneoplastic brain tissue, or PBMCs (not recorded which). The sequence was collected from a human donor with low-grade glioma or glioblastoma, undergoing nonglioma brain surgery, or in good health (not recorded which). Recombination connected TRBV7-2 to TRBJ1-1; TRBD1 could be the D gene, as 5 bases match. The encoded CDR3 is CASSLNTGGTEAFF. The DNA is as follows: TGTGCCAGCAGCCTAAACACGGGGGGCACTGAAGCTTTCTTT. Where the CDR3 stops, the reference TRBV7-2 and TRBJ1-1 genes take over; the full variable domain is GAGVSQSPSNKVTEKGKDVELRCDPISGHTALYWYRQSLGQGLEFLIYFQGNSAPDKSGLPSDRFSAERTGGSVSTLTIQRTQQEDSAVYLCASSLNTGGTEAFFGQGTRLTVV.